The entry below describes one T cell receptor (beta chain). Its target is not known. The data originate from a study of cytomegalovirus exposure and HLA in healthy donors. Findings and limits, study-wide: Cytomegalovirus status, reportedly, was diagnosed with high specificity and sensitivity by the classifier. The finding came from a later analysis; first-cohort TCR clusters tended to co-occur in the roughly 120 validation repertoires.

The protocol was immunoSEQ multiplex PCR, while the TCRdb copy is restricted to in-frame clones and leaves out a portion. The repertoire holds over 55,000 clones, with approximately 96% as singletons. The CDR3 has 15 residues. The V gene end was trimmed by 0 bases and the J gene end by 4 bases; junction bases not matched to a gene: 4. Germline values: CDR1 SGHRS, CDR2 YFSETQ. V gene TRBV5-1 combines with J gene TRBJ2-1, with 7 nucleotides matching TRBD2. The source of this sequence is a young man in good health and CMV-seronegative. What was sequenced was PBMCs. The CDR3 loop reads CASSLVGGSYNEQFF. CDR3 bases: TGCGCCAGCAGCTTGGTTGGCGGGAGTTACAATGAGCAGTTCTTC. Full variable domain (remainder filled in from reference TRBV5-1 and TRBJ2-1): KAGVTQTPRYLIKTRGQQVTLSCSPISGHRSVSWYQQTPGQGLQFLFEYFSETQRNKGNFPGRFSGRQFSNSRSEMNVSTLELGDSALYLCASSLVGGSYNEQFFGPGTRLTVL.